Below, 27 T cell receptor beta chains from the same sample are listed, as sequenced in a study of cytomegalovirus exposure and HLA in healthy donors. PCR was performed using 60 Vbeta and 13 Jbeta primers. Some clones are missing from TCRdb's copy, which holds only in-frame ones; the method was immunoSEQ multiplex PCR. The data show about 160,000 clones, over 70% seen once. The sequenced sample consisted of PBMCs. These receptors all stem from a woman between 50 and 59 years old in good health and CMV-seropositive.

The chain is built from TRBV6-1 and TRBJ1-2, with TRBD1 matching over 11 bases. The CDR3 runs to 15 residues. V dropped 2 bases and J dropped 6; count of bases not matched to a gene: 5. Germline loops: CDR1 MNHNS, CDR2 SASEGT. Here the CDR3 DNA reads TGTGCCAGCAGTGAACCTGGACAGGGGGCGGATGGCTACACCTTC. Protein sequence: CASSEPGQGADGYTF.

In this sample, this clone turned up many times. This rearrangement joins TRBV6-8 to TRBJ1-3; 11 nucleotides align to TRBD1. The V segment lost 2 bases and the J segment 3 bases; nucleotides outside the gene matches: 3. CDR1 MNHGY and CDR2 SAAAGT come from the germline V gene. The CDR3 contains 16 residues. The CDR3 sequence: CASSYGGQGDGNTIYF. CDR3 sequence (DNA): TGTGCCAGCAGTTACGGGGGACAGGGGGATGGAAACACCATATATTTT.

The count of this clone is one. The V call is TRBV18, the J call TRBJ1-1, with D maybe TRBD1 (5 bases). Germline CDR1 reads KGHSH; CDR2 reads LQKENI. Trimming took 5 bases from V and 3 from J, leaving 10 bases between them. CDR3 length: 13 residues. CDR3 bases: TGTGCCAGCTCATACGGAGGGGACACTGAAGCTTTCTTT. Encoded protein: CASSYGGDTEAFF.

The chain combines TRBV5-5 with TRBJ1-1; 7 nucleotides agree with TRBD1. This CDR3 spans 14 amino acids. Trimming cost V 4 bases and J 1 base; bases outside gene matches: 4. The germline V gene has CDR1 SGHKS and CDR2 YYEKEE (reference sequence). The CDR3 bases are TGTGCCAGCAGCCCGACAGGGACGAACACTGAAGCTTTCTTT. As protein: CASSPTGTNTEAFF.

The chain couples TRBV2 to TRBJ1-2; D is ambiguous. CDR1 and CDR2 (germline): SNHLY, FYNNEI. There are 13 residues in the CDR3. The V gene lost 6 bases and the J gene lost 1 base, with 9 bases spanning the gap. CDR3 loop: CASSREINYGYTF. CDR3 nucleotides: TGTGCCAGCAGCCGGGAGATTAACTATGGCTACACCTTC.

The genes are TRBV11-2 and TRBJ1-1; D gene ambiguous. Looked up from germline, CDR1 is SGHAT and CDR2 is FQNNGV. V was pared by 1 base and J by 10 bases, with 10 bases between. CDR3 size: 12 residues. The CDR3, as DNA: TGTGCCAGCAGCTTAGGGGAGTCGGTAGCTTTCTTT. This gives the protein CASSLGESVAFF.

This clone has more than one count but fewer than ten. The chain employs TRBV7-8 and TRBJ2-7; D is possibly TRBD2 (5 bases). Germline values: CDR1 SGHVS, CDR2 FQNEAQ. The CDR3 is 15 amino acids. V was shortened by 5 bases and J by 1 base, with 15 bases between the two germline ends. CDR3 sequence (DNA): TGTGCCAGCAGCACTAGAAAAGACGGGTCCTACGAGCAGTACTTC. It translates to CASSTRKDGSYEQYF.

As regards this clone: The sample contains more than one DNA sequence encoding this CDR3. J is TRBJ1-2 and V is TRBV29-1, with 8 bases lining up with TRBD1. The V gene's germline CDR1 is SQVTM and CDR2 ANQGSEA. V dropped 4 bases and J dropped 1; count of bases not matched to a gene: 2. This CDR3 is built from 13 residues. CDR3 amino acids: CSVAGQGNYGYTF. Written as DNA, the CDR3 is TGCAGCGTTGCTGGACAGGGTAACTATGGCTACACCTTC. The full variable domain, its missing parts supplied by reference TRBV29-1 and TRBJ1-2, is SAVISQKPSRDICQRGTSLTIQCQVDSQVTMMFWYRQQPGQSLTLIATANQGSEATYESGFVIDKFPISRPNLTFSTLTVSNMSPEDSSIYLCSVAGQGNYGYTFGSGTRLTVV.

In regard to this clone: The junction shows a germline mismatch at one end, possibly a read error. The rearrangement joins TRBV29-1 to TRBJ2-2; D gene unclear. This CDR3 is 11 amino acids long. Germline assignment: CDR1 SQVTM and CDR2 ANQGSEA. The CDR3 region is CSIDRTGELFF. CDR3 bases: TGCAGCATTGACCGCACCGGGGAGCTGTTTTTT.

This chain links TRBV5-1 with TRBJ2-5, with D unclear. V lost 4 bases, J lost 4 bases, and 14 bases lay in between. Germline V lookup: CDR1 SGHRS, CDR2 YFSETQ. The CDR3 length is 14 residues. CDR3 sequence: CASSPELNRETQYF. The CDR3 nucleotides are TGCGCCAGCAGCCCGGAGCTTAACCGAGAGACCCAGTACTTC.

The rearrangement uses TRBV5-1 and TRBJ2-2; weak D call: TRBD1 (5 bases). The CDR3 consists of 13 residues. The germline V gene encodes CDR1 SGHRS and CDR2 YFSETQ. Trimming took 0 bases from V and 8 from J, leaving 8 bases between them. Here the CDR3 reads CASSLVREGELFF. CDR3 coding DNA: TGCGCCAGCAGCTTGGTCAGGGAAGGGGAGCTGTTTTTT.

This clone came up once. The V and J genes are TRBV5-1 and TRBJ1-1; D gene uncertain. The germline V gene encodes CDR1 SGHRS and CDR2 YFSETQ. The CDR3 has 15 amino acids. V lost 1 base, J lost 4 bases, and 14 bases lay in between. The CDR3 is CASSLFAQGGTEAFF. The CDR3 DNA follows: TGCGCCAGCAGCTTGTTCGCCCAAGGAGGCACTGAAGCTTTCTTT.

This clone has just one count. The sample contains more than one DNA sequence encoding this CDR3. DNA for the CDR3: TGCGCCAGCAGCGAACAGGGAAACACTGAAGCTTTCTTT. This translates into CASSEQGNTEAFF. The chain is built from TRBV5-1 and TRBJ1-1; a weak D match, TRBD1 (6 bases). Per the germline V gene, CDR1 is SGHRS and CDR2 is YFSETQ. This CDR3 is built from 13 residues. Deletions cut 4 bases from V and 2 bases from J, with 9 bases between. The variable domain in full, with the rest retrieved from reference TRBV5-1 and TRBJ1-1, is KAGVTQTPRYLIKTRGQQVTLSCSPISGHRSVSWYQQTPGQGLQFLFEYFSETQRNKGNFPGRFSGRQFSNSRSEMNVSTLELGDSALYLCASSEQGNTEAFFGQGTRLTVV.

V usage is TRBV7-9 and J usage is TRBJ1-6; 8 bases line up with TRBD1. Germline lookup yields CDR1 SEHNR and CDR2 FQNEAQ (reference sequence). The junction had 13 bases not matched to a gene; V was cut back by 5 bases and J by 10 bases. This CDR3 spans 16 amino acids. CDR3 sequence: CASSGPGQGIDSPLHF. Here the CDR3 DNA reads TGTGCCAGCAGCGGACCCGGACAGGGAATTGACTCACCCCTCCACTTT.

CDR3 sequence (DNA): TGTGCCAGCAGCCCTTATTCACGGTACGAGCAGTACTTC. This sequence encodes CASSPYSRYEQYF. The chain is built from TRBV11-2 and TRBJ2-7; D gene uncertain. The CDR3 covers 13 residues. V was trimmed by 5 bases and J by 4 bases, leaving 12 bases between them. The germline V gene has CDR1 SGHAT and CDR2 FQNNGV.

CDR3: CASSLNRQGTEAFF. The CDR3 region has the DNA TGTGCCAGCAGCTTAAACAGGCAGGGGACTGAAGCTTTCTTT. The rearrangement uses TRBV7-2 and TRBJ1-1, with D tentatively TRBD1 (6 bases). The CDR3 contains 14 residues. V lost 2 bases and J 5 bases, leaving 12 bases between the germline ends. Germline loops: CDR1 SGHTA, CDR2 FQGNSA.

This rearrangement joins TRBV15 to TRBJ2-3; a possible D gene is TRBD1 (6 bases). The CDR3 spans 15 residues. V was pared by 5 bases and J by 2 bases, with 14 bases between. Germline V CDR1 and CDR2: LNHNV, YYDKDF (reference sequence). In nucleotides, the CDR3 is TGTGCCACCAGCGGGGTAAGGGGGTACACAGATACGCAGTATTTT. This gives the protein CATSGVRGYTDTQYF. The full variable domain, in which reference TRBV15 and TRBJ2-3 provide the parts outside the CDR3, is DAMVIQNPRYQVTQFGKPVTLSCSQTLNHNVMYWYQQKSSQAPKLLFHYYDKDFNNEADTPDNFQSRRPNTSFCFLDIRSPGLGDTAMYLCATSGVRGYTDTQYFGPGTRLTVL.

On this clone: The junction departs from germline at one end; a sequencing error may be responsible. The chain recombines TRBV7-9 with TRBJ2-7, with a tentative D call TRBD1 (6 bases). CDR3 length: 16 residues. Germline-derived CDR1 and CDR2 are SEHNR and FQNEAQ (reference sequence). Here the CDR3 DNA reads TGTTCCAGCAGCGGAAAGGGACACTTAAGCTCCTACGAGCAGTACTTC. Translating gives CSSSGKGHLSSYEQYF.

The chain combines TRBV5-1 with TRBJ1-5; D is ambiguous. The CDR3 spans 15 residues. Germline V lookup: CDR1 SGHRS, CDR2 YFSETQ. Trimming stripped 5 bases from V and 4 bases from J, with 16 bases between. The CDR3 protein is CASRVSGGLNQPQHF. CDR3 sequence (DNA): TGCGCCAGCAGGGTCAGCGGAGGGCTTAATCAGCCCCAGCATTTT. Full variable domain (rest looked up from reference TRBV5-1 and TRBJ1-5): KAGVTQTPRYLIKTRGQQVTLSCSPISGHRSVSWYQQTPGQGLQFLFEYFSETQRNKGNFPGRFSGRQFSNSRSEMNVSTLELGDSALYLCASRVSGGLNQPQHFGDGTRLSIL.

The V gene is TRBV10-3, the J gene TRBJ2-2; 7 bases match TRBD2. This CDR3 has 16 amino acids. V shed 6 bases, J shed 2 bases, and the junction held 9 bases outside the gene matches. CDR1 is ENHRY and CDR2 is SYGVKD in the germline V gene. CDR3 residues: CAISPVSGKNTGELFF. The CDR3, as DNA: TGTGCCATCAGCCCGGTGAGCGGGAAAAACACCGGGGAGCTGTTTTTT.

This clone was picked up a small number of times. The rearrangement joins TRBV7-8 to TRBJ1-2; TRBD1 might be the D (6 bases). Trimming took 5 bases from V and 5 from J, leaving 18 bases between them. There are 15 residues in the CDR3. Germline CDR1 reads SGHVS; CDR2 reads FQNEAQ. The CDR3 coding sequence is TGTGCCAGCAGCGCCCTGGGGGGGCAGTGGTATGGCTACACCTTC. Encoded protein: CASSALGGQWYGYTF.

The chain recombines TRBV6-5 with TRBJ2-1; the D gene is possibly TRBD1 (6 bases). The germline gives CDR1 MNHEY, CDR2 SVGAGI. The CDR3 length is 13 residues. V gave up 5 bases and J gave up 4 bases, with 9 bases separating them. In nucleotides, the CDR3 is TGTGCCAGCAGTCCAGGGGTATACAATGAGCAGTTCTTC. This sequence encodes CASSPGVYNEQFF.

This clone was counted a few times. The genes are TRBV7-9 and TRBJ2-7; 11 positions match TRBD1. This CDR3 spans 15 amino acids. V shed 5 bases, J shed 3 bases, and the junction held 6 bases outside the gene matches. Germline V gene data show CDR1 as SEHNR and CDR2 as FQNEAQ (reference sequence). This CDR3 is CASSRQGQGVYEQYF. CDR3 bases: TGTGCCAGCAGCCGTCAGGGACAGGGGGTCTACGAGCAGTACTTC.

The chain has TRBV27 and TRBJ1-1; a possible D gene is TRBD1 (6 bases). The ends were cut back, 3 bases at V and 6 bases at J, with 14 bases in the middle. CDR3 length equals 14 residues. Germline V gene sequence: CDR1 MNHEY, CDR2 SMNVEV (reference sequence). The CDR3 nucleotides read TGTGCCAGCAGTTTTAACAGCGGGGGGCCTGAAGCTTTCTTT. It is translated as CASSFNSGGPEAFF.

This chain links TRBV5-4 with TRBJ2-1; a possible D gene is TRBD2 (5 bases). Germline loops: CDR1 SGHNT, CDR2 YYREEE (reference sequence). Trimming removed 6 bases at V and 10 bases at J, with 20 bases between. The CDR3 is made up of 14 amino acids. CDR3 bases: TGTGCCAGCACCGACTATACTCGGACGGGGGAGCAGTTCTTC. This gives the protein CASTDYTRTGEQFF.

This clone was recorded once. V gene TRBV6-1 combines with J gene TRBJ1-2; TRBD1 aligns across 8 bases. Germline lookup yields CDR1 MNHNS and CDR2 SASEGT. J lost 2 bases, V lost 10 bases, and 6 bases had no gene match. This CDR3 region has 13 residues. CDR3 protein: CATKTGANYGYTF. As DNA, the CDR3 is TGTGCCACCAAGACAGGGGCCAACTATGGCTACACCTTC.

V usage is TRBV9 and J usage is TRBJ2-5; possible D gene TRBD2, 6 bases. The CDR3 loop spans 14 amino acids. CDR1 SGDLS and CDR2 YYNGEE come from the germline V gene. V shed 3 bases and J shed 7 bases, with 16 bases lying between them. The CDR3 coding sequence is TGTGCCAGCAGCGCCTATGGTTCCGGGGGGACCCAGTACTTC. Translated: CASSAYGSGGTQYF.